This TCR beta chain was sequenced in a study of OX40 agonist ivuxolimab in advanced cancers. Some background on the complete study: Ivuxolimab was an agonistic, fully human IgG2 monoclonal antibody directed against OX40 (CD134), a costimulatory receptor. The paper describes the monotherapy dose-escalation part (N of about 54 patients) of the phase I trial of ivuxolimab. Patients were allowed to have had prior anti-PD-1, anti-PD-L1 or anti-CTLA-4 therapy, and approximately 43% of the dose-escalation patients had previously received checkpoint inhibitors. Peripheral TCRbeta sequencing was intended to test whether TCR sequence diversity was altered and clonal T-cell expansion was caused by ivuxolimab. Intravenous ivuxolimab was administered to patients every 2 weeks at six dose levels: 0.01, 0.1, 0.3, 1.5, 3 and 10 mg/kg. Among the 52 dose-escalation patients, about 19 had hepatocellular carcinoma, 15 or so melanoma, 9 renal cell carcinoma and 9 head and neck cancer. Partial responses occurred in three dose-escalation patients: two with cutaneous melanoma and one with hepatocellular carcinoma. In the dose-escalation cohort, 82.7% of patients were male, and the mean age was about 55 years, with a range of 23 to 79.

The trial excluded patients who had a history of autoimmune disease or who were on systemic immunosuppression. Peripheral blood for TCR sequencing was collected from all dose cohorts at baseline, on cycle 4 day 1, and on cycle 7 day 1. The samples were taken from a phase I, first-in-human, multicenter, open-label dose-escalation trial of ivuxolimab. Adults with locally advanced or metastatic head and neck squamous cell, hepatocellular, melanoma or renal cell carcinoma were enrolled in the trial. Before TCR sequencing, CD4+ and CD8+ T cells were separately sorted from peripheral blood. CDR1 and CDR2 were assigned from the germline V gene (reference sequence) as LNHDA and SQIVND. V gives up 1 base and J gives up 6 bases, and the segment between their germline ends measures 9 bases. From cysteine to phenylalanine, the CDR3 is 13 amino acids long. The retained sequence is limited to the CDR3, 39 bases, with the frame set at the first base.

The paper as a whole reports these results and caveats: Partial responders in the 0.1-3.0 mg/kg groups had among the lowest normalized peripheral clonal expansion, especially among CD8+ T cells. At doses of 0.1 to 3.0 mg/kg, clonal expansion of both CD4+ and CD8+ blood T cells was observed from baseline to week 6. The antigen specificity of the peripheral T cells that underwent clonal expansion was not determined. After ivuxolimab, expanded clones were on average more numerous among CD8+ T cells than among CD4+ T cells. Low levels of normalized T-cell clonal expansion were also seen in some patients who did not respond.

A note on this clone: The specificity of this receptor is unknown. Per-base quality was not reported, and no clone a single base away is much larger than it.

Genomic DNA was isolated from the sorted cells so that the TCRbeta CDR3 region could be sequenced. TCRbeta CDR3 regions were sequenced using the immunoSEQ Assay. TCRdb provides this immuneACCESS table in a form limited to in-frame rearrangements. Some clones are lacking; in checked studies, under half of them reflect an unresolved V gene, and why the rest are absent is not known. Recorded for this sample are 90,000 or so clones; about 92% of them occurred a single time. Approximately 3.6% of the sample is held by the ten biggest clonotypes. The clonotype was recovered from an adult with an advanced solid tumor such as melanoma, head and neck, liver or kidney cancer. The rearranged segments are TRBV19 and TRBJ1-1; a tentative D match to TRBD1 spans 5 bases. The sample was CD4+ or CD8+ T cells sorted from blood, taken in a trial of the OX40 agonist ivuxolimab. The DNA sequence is TGTGCCAGTAGTATAGTCAGGGATGCTGAAGCTTTCTTT. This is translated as CASSIVRDAEAFF.